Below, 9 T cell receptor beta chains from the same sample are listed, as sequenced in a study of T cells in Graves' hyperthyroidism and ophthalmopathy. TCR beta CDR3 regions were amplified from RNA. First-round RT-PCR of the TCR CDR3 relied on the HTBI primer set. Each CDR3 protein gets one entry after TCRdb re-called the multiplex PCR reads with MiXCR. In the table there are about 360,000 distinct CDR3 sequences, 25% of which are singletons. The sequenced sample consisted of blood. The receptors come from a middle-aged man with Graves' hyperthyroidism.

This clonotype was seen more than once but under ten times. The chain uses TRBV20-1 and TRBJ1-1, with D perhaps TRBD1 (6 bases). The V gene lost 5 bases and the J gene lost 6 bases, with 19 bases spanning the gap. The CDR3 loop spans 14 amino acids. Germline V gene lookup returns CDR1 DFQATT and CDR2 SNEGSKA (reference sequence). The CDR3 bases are TGCAGTGCTTCAGGGGCGTATGGGGGTTCTGAAGCTTTCTTT. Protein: CSASGAYGGSEAFF.

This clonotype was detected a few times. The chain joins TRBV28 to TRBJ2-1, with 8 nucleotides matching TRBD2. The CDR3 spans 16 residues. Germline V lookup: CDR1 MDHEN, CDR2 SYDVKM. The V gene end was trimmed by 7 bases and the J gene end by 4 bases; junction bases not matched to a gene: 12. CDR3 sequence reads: CASTPAGGGGYNEQFF. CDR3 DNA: TGTGCCAGCACCCCTGCCGGGGGCGGGGGGTACAATGAGCAGTTCTTC.

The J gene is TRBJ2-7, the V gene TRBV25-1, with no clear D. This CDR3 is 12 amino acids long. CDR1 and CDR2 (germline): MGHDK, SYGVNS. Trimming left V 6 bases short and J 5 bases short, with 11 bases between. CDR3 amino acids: CASSALGNEQYF. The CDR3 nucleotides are TGTGCCAGCAGCGCGCTGGGGAACGAGCAGTACTTC.

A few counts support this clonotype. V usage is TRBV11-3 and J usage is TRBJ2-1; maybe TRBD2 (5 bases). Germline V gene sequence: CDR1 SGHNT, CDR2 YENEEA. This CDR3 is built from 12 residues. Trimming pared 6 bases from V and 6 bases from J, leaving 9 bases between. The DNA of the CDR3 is TGTGCCAGCAGAGCCGGACTCAATGAGCAGTTCTTC. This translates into CASRAGLNEQFF.

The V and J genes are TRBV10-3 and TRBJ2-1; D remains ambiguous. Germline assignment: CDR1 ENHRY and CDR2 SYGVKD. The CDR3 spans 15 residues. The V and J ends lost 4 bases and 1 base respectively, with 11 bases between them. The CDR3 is CAISGAETSYNEQFF. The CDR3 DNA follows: TGTGCCATCAGTGGGGCAGAGACATCCTACAATGAGCAGTTCTTC.

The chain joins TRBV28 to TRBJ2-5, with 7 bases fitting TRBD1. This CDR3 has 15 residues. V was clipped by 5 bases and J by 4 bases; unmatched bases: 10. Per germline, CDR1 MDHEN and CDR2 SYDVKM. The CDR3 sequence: CASSAPGTVAETQYF. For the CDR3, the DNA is TGTGCCAGCAGTGCTCCCGGGACAGTAGCAGAGACCCAGTACTTC.

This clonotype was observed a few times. CDR3 loop: CASSRQGEWGYTF. DNA of the CDR3: TGTGCCAGCAGCCGACAGGGGGAGTGGGGCTACACCTTC. This chain links TRBV11-2 with TRBJ1-2; TRBD1 matches 9 bases. Germline assignment: CDR1 SGHAT and CDR2 FQNNGV. Unmatched junction bases numbered 6, after V lost 5 bases and J lost 8 bases. This CDR3 spans 13 amino acids.

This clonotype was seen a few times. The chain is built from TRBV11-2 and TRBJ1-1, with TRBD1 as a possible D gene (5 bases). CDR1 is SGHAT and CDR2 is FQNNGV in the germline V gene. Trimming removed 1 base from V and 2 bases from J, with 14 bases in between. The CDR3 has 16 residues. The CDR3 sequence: CASSLVLLGVNTEAFF. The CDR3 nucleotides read TGTGCCAGCAGCTTAGTGCTCCTAGGGGTAAACACTGAAGCTTTCTTT.

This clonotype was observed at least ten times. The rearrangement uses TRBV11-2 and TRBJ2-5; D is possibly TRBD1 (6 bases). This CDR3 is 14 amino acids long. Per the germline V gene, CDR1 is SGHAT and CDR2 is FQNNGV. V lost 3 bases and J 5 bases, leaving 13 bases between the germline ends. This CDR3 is CASSFSQGRETQYF. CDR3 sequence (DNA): TGTGCCAGCAGCTTCTCACAGGGAAGGGAGACCCAGTACTTC.